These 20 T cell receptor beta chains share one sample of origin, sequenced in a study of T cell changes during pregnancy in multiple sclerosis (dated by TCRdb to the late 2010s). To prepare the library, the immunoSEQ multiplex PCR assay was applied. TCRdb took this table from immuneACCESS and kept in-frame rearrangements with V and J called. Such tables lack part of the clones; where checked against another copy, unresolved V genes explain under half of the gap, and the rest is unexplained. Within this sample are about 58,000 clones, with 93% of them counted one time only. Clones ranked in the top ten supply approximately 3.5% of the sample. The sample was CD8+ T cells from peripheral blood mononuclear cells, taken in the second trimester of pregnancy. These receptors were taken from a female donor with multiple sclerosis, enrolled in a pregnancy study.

The CDR3 DNA follows: TGTGCCAGCAGTAGAGTCCTAGCGGGGACCTCCTCTGGGGCCAACGTCCTGACTTTC. This translates into CASSRVLAGTSSGANVLTF. V usage is TRBV7-2 and J usage is TRBJ2-6; 9 bases are shared with TRBD2. V shed 6 bases, J shed 0 bases, and the junction held 12 bases outside the gene matches. The V gene's germline CDR1 is SGHTA and CDR2 FQGNSA. The CDR3 is 19 residues long.

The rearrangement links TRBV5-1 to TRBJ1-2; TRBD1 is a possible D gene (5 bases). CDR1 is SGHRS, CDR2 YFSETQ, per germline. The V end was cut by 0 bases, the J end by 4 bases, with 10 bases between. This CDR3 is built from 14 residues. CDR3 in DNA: TGCGCCAGCAGCTTGGTCCAGGGTGGCTATGGCTACACCTTC. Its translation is CASSLVQGGYGYTF.

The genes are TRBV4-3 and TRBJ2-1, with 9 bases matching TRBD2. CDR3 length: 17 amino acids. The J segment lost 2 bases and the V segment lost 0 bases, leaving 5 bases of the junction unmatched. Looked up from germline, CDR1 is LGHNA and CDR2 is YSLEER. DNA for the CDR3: TGCGCCAGCAGCCAAGAGGCTAGCGGGGACGCCTACAATGAGCAGTTCTTC. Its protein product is CASSQEASGDAYNEQFF.

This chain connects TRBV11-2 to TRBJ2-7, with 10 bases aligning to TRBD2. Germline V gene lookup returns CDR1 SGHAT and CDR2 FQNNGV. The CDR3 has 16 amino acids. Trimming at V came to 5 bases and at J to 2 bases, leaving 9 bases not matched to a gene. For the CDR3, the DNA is TGTGCCAGCAGCCCAATGCGAGCGGGAGGGCCCTACGAGCAGTACTTC. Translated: CASSPMRAGGPYEQYF.

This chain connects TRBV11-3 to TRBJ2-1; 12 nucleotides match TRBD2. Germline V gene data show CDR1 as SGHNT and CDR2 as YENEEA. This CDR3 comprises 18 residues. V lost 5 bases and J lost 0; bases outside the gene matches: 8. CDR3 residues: CASSRLAGAPSSYNEQFF. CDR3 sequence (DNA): TGTGCCAGCAGCAGACTAGCGGGGGCCCCGAGCTCCTACAATGAGCAGTTCTTC.

The CDR3, as DNA: TGTGCCAGCAGCTTATCGCCTAGCGGGAGCAATGAGCAGTTCTTC. It specifies CASSLSPSGSNEQFF. V gene TRBV7-2 combines with J gene TRBJ2-1; 10 nucleotides line up with TRBD2. Germline-derived CDR1 and CDR2 are SGHTA and FQGNSA. The CDR3 has 15 residues. The trim removed 2 bases at V and 6 bases at J, leaving 4 bases unmatched. Together with reference TRBV7-2 and TRBJ2-1, the CDR3 gives the full variable domain: GAGVSQSPSNKVTEKGKDVELRCDPISGHTALYWYRQSLGQGLEFLIYFQGNSAPDKSGLPSDRFSAERTGGSVSTLTIQRTQQEDSAVYLCASSLSPSGSNEQFFGPGTRLTVL.

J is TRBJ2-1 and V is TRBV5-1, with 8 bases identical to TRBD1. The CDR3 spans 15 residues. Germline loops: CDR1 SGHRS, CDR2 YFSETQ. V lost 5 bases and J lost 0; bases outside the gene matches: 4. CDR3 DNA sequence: TGCGCCAGCAGTTATACAGGGGGCTCCTACAATGAGCAGTTCTTC. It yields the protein CASSYTGGSYNEQFF.

CDR3 protein: CASSSLRTGGTEAFF. The CDR3 DNA reads TGTGCCAGCAGCTCACTTAGGACAGGGGGCACTGAAGCTTTCTTT. V and J are TRBV11-2 and TRBJ1-1, with 10 bases fitting TRBD1. Germline CDR1 reads SGHAT; CDR2 reads FQNNGV. V dropped 4 bases and J dropped 4; count of bases not matched to a gene: 6. This CDR3 spans 15 amino acids.

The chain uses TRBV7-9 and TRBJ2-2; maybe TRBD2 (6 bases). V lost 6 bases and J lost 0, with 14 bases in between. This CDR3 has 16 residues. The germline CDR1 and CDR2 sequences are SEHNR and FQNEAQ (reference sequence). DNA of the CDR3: TGTGCCAGCAGAGGGCATCCGGGGGCGAACACCGGGGAGCTGTTTTTT. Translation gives CASRGHPGANTGELFF.

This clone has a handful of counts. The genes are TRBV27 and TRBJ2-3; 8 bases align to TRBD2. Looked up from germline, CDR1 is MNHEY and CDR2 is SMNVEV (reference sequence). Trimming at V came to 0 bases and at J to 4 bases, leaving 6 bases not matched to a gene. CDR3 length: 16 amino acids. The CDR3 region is CASSLSGTSGADTQYF. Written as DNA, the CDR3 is TGTGCCAGCAGTTTATCGGGGACTAGTGGGGCAGATACGCAGTATTTT.

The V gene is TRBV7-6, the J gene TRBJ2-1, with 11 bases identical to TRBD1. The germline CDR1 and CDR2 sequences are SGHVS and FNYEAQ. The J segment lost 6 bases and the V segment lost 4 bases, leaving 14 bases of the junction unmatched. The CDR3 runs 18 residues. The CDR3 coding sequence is TGTGCCAGCAGCTCACCTGGGACAGGGGGGGGAGGGGGCAATGAGCAGTTCTTC. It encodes CASSSPGTGGGGGNEQFF.

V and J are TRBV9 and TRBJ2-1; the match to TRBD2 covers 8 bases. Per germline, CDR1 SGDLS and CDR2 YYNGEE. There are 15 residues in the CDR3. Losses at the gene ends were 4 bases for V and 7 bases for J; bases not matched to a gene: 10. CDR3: CASSTRGLAQNEQFF. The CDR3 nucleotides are TGTGCCAGCAGCACTCGAGGACTAGCTCAGAATGAGCAGTTCTTC.

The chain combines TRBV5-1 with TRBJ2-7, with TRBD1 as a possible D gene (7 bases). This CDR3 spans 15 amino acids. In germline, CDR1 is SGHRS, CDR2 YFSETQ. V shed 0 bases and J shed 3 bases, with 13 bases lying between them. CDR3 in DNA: TGCGCCAGCAGCTTGGGACAGGGAGGAGGCTACGAGCAGTACTTC. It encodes CASSLGQGGGYEQYF. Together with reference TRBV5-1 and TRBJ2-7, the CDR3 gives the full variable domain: KAGVTQTPRYLIKTRGQQVTLSCSPISGHRSVSWYQQTPGQGLQFLFEYFSETQRNKGNFPGRFSGRQFSNSRSEMNVSTLELGDSALYLCASSLGQGGGYEQYFGPGTRLTVT.

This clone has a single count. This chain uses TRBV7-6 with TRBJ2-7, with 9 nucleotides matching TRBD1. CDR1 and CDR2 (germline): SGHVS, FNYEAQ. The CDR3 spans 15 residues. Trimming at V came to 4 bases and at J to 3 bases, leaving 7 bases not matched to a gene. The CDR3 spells CASSSLGTGNYEQYF. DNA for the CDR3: TGTGCCAGCAGCTCCTTGGGGACAGGGAACTACGAGCAGTACTTC.

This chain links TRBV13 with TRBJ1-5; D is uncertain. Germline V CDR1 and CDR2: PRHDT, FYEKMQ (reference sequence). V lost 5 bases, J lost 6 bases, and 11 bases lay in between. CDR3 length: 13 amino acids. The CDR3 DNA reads TGTGCCAGCAGCCCCGGGGTGGGTCAGCCCCAGCATTTT. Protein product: CASSPGVGQPQHF.

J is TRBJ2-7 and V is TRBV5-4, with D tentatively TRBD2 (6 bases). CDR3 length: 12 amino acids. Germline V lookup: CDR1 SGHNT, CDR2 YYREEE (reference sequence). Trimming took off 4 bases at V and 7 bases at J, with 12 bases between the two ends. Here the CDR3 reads CASSGLGGEQYF. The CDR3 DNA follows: TGTGCCAGCAGCGGGCTAGGAGGGGAGCAGTACTTC. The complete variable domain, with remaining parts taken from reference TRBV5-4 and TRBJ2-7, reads ETGVTQSPTHLIKTRGQQVTLRCSSQSGHNTVSWYQQALGQGPQFIFQYYREEENGRGNFPPRFSGLQFPNYSSELNVNALELDDSALYLCASSGLGGEQYFGPGTRLTVT.

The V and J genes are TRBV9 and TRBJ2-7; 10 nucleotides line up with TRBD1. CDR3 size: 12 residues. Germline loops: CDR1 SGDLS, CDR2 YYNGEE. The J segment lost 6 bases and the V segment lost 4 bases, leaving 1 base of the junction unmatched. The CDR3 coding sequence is TGTGCCAGCAGCAGGACAGGGGGCGAGCAGTACTTC. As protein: CASSRTGGEQYF.

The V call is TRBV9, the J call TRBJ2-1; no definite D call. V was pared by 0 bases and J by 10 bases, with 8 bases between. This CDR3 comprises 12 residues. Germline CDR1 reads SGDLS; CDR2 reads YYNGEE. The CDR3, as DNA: TGTGCCAGCAGCGTAGTCGAGAGGGAGCAGTTCTTC. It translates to CASSVVEREQFF.

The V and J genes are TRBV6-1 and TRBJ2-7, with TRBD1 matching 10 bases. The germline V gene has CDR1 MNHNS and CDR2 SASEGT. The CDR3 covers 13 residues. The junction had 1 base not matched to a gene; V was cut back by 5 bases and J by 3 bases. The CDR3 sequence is CASSWDRGYEQYF. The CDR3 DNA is TGTGCCAGCAGTTGGGACAGGGGCTACGAGCAGTACTTC.

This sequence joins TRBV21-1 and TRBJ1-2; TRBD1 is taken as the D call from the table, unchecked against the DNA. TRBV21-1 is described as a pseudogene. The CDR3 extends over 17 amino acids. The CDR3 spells CASIPWNRGCWDYGYTF. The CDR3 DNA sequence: TGTGCCAGCATCCCTTGGAACAGGGGATGTTGGGACTATGGCTACACCTTC.